Below, one T cell receptor (beta chain) is given with its context. What it binds is not known. The sample comes from a study of OX40 agonist ivuxolimab in advanced cancers. Study-level points and caveats: Some patients without response likewise showed low normalized clonal expansion.

CDR3 length equals 13 residues. Germline-derived CDR1 and CDR2 are MRHNA and SNTAGT. The V and J ends lost 2 bases and 5 bases, in that order; junction bases with no gene match: 1. Assay used: immunoSEQ multiplex PCR; TCRdb lists only in-frame clones, some missing. Of some 48,000 clones listed, 70% to 80% were seen once; the top ten hold 1.5% to 2%. Here the sequenced sample was CD4+ or CD8+ T cells sorted from blood, taken in a trial of the OX40 agonist ivuxolimab. The chain links TRBV6-4 to TRBJ1-1; 8 bases are a match to TRBD1. This TCR was recovered from an adult with an advanced solid tumor such as melanoma, head and neck, liver or kidney cancer. The CDR3, as DNA: TGTGCCAGCAGTGACAACAGGGGGACTGAAGCTTTCTTT. Residues: CASSDNRGTEAFF.